Listed here are 10 T cell receptor beta chains from one sample, sequenced in a study of vaccination and CD4 T cells after COVID-19 (dated by TCRdb to between 2021 and 2024). The library was produced with PCR. Reads for this sample came from an Illumina iSeq 100. DNA from cultured CD4+ T cells was subjected to TCR sequencing with the Oncomine TCR Beta short-read assay at the Johns Hopkins FTIC core. TCRdb handled the public reads itself, with Q25 trimming in fastp and clone calling in MiXCR, and kept productive beta chains. All rows with the same CDR3 protein become a single entry with the most common DNA and genes. Recorded for this sample are just under 20,000 distinct CDR3 sequences; roughly three fifths of them occurred a single time. Clones ranked in the top ten supply 10% to 13% of the sample. The antigens these receptors bind are not known. The treatment or condition label for this specimen denotes: approximately nine-day PBMC culture with coronavirus spike peptide pools or control peptides (ViraFEST assay).

Sequenced input: CD4+ T cells from blood, cultured in vitro. The receptors originated from a human donor who had recovered from COVID-19.

V and J are TRBV20-1 and TRBJ2-5, with TRBD1 matching 7 bases. V was pared by 1 base and J by 1 base, with 12 bases of the junction left unmatched. The CDR3 sequence is 17 residues long. Germline V gene data show CDR1 as DFQATT and CDR2 as SNEGSKA (reference sequence). In DNA, the CDR3 is TGCAGTGCTAGAGGAGGGGGTCAGGGGGATTTCCAAGAGACCCAGTACTTC. The encoded protein is CSARGGGQGDFQETQYF.

J is TRBJ2-1 and V is TRBV27; TRBD1 might be the D (6 bases). The CDR3 loop spans 15 amino acids. The ends were cut back, 2 bases at V and 0 bases at J, with 8 bases in the middle. Germline-derived CDR1 and CDR2 are MNHEY and SMNVEV (reference sequence). The CDR3 DNA is TGTGCCAGCAGTTTACAGGGGAGCTCCTACAATGAGCAGTTCTTC. It specifies CASSLQGSSYNEQFF.

This clonotype was observed once. This chain connects TRBV20-1 to TRBJ1-1; D remains unclear. Germline lookup yields CDR1 DFQATT and CDR2 SNEGSKA (reference sequence). V gave up 3 bases and J gave up 8 bases, with 13 bases separating them. There are 12 residues in the CDR3. The CDR3 here is CSASAADREAFF. The CDR3 DNA sequence: TGCAGTGCTAGCGCCGCCGACCGCGAAGCTTTCTTT.

The rearrangement links TRBV20-1 to TRBJ1-1; maybe TRBD1 (5 bases). V dropped 0 bases and J dropped 1 base, with 12 bases sitting between them. The CDR3 runs to 15 residues. CDR1 and CDR2 (germline): DFQATT, SNEGSKA (reference sequence). CDR3 nucleotides: TGCAGTGCTAGAGATGGGGGGGGAGGGAACACTGAAGCTTTCTTT. Its protein is CSARDGGGGNTEAFF.

The chain couples TRBV7-9 to TRBJ1-2; 7 bases align to TRBD1. The CDR3 is 14 residues long. V dropped 0 bases and J dropped 8; count of bases not matched to a gene: 6. The V gene's germline CDR1 is SEHNR and CDR2 FQNEAQ (reference sequence). The CDR3 region is CASSLAEGAQGYTF. Written as DNA, the CDR3 is TGTGCCAGCAGCTTAGCGGAGGGGGCACAAGGCTACACCTTC.

This clonotype was counted a few times. CDR3 in amino acids: CASSAGWGNQPQHF. The CDR3 region has the DNA TGTGCCAGCAGCGCCGGATGGGGCAATCAGCCCCAGCATTTT. The V gene is TRBV7-8, the J gene TRBJ1-5; no reliable D call. The CDR3 consists of 14 residues. CDR1 is SGHVS, CDR2 FQNEAQ, per germline. V was trimmed by 5 bases and J by 2 bases, leaving 10 bases between them.

CDR3 region: CASSPLWDSFYEQYF. In nucleotides, the CDR3 is TGTGCCAGCAGTCCCCTATGGGACAGCTTTTACGAGCAGTACTTC. The chain carries TRBV27 and TRBJ2-7; TRBD1 aligns across 7 bases. Germline trimming cut 5 bases from V and 4 bases from J; bases unmatched to any gene: 11. The CDR3 has 15 residues. Per germline, CDR1 MNHEY and CDR2 SMNVEV (reference sequence).

With regard to this clonotype: An end of the junction differs from the germline gene, which may be a read error. The genes are TRBV7-2 and TRBJ2-4; the D gene is possibly TRBD2 (6 bases). This CDR3 is 14 amino acids long. Per the germline V gene, CDR1 is SGHTA and CDR2 is FQGNSA. The CDR3 DNA reads TGTGCCGGCAGCCCCTTAGGGCGGGAAGCCATTCAGTACTTC. It translates to CAGSPLGREAIQYF.

This clonotype was detected a few times. The chain links TRBV11-3 to TRBJ2-1, with D possibly matching TRBD1 (6 bases). CDR3 length: 15 residues. CDR1 and CDR2 from the germline V gene are SGHNT and YENEEA. V was shortened by 1 base and J by 8 bases, with 15 bases between the two germline ends. Written as DNA, the CDR3 is TGTGCCAGCAGCTTAGGGCCTACAGGGATCGATGAGCAGTTCTTC. Translated: CASSLGPTGIDEQFF.

This clonotype was picked up a small number of times. This chain joins TRBV27 and TRBJ1-5, with 9 bases that match TRBD1. The CDR3 has 14 residues. V lost 6 bases, J lost 7 bases, and 7 bases stayed unmatched. CDR1 and CDR2 (germline): MNHEY, SMNVEV (reference sequence). For the CDR3, the DNA is TGTGCCAGCAGACTCGGACAGGGGAAGCAGCCCCAGCATTTT. Amino acid sequence: CASRLGQGKQPQHF.